The source of this T cell receptor beta chain is a study of cytotoxic CD8 clonotypes in ibrutinib-treated CLL. Looked up from germline, CDR1 is GTSNPN and CDR2 is SVGIG (reference sequence). The CDR3 has 19 residues. V was pared by 0 bases and J by 3 bases, with 21 bases between. Study outcomes and limitations: Public clonotypes, found uncommonly, either contracted or stayed stable on treatment.

Comments on this clone: No antigen is known for it.

The targeted sequencing depth was 1 in 200,000 to 1 in 1 million T cells. Assay used: immunoSEQ multiplex PCR; TCRdb lists only in-frame clones, some missing. Found here are around 200,000 clones, 70% to 75% of them singletons; the top ten hold roughly 5.8%. The material sequenced was PBMCs, taken after 12 months of ibrutinib treatment. The chain combines TRBV30 with TRBJ1-6, with D unclear. This sequence originates from a human donor with chronic lymphocytic leukemia. The chain's CDR3 is CAWSVINGPSPNYNSPLHF. The DNA for the CDR3 is TGTGCCTGGAGTGTAATCAATGGCCCTTCTCCAAACTATAATTCACCCCTCCACTTT. The whole variable domain, remainder taken from reference TRBV30 and TRBJ1-6, is SQTIHQWPATLVQPVGSPLSLECTVEGTSNPNLYWYRQAAGRGLQLLFYSVGIGQISSEVPQNLSASRPQDRQFILSSKKLLLSDSGFYLCAWSVINGPSPNYNSPLHFGNGTRLTVT.